The sequence of this TCR beta chain was determined in a study of cytomegalovirus exposure and HLA in healthy donors. General observations from the study: Later analysis showed most CMV-associated TCR beta chains appearing HLA-restricted. In an earlier analysis, most TCR beta V segments were productive about 87% or about 30% of the time. In vitro checks showed that a few CMV-associated chains really do target CMV antigens.

This clone was recorded a few times. Its antigen remains unidentified. The V gene end was trimmed by 3 bases and the J gene end by 5 bases; junction bases not matched to a gene: 6. This CDR3 is 13 amino acids long. Germline-derived CDR1 and CDR2 are GTSNPN and SVGIG (reference sequence). Donors showed nominal health when sampled, although they likely had unrecorded immune exposures. Vbeta (60) and Jbeta (13) primers were used in the PCR. Data came from immunoSEQ multiplex PCR; TCRdb stores just in-frame clones and leaves some out. The sample includes around 130,000 clones, roughly three quarters of them seen just once.

The specimen was PBMCs. This clonotype originated in a man aged 25-40 years in good health and CMV-seronegative. The chain is built from TRBV30 and TRBJ1-1; TRBD1 matches at 7 bases. The CDR3 spells CAWSLYRGTEAFF. The CDR3 coding sequence is TGTGCCTGGAGCTTGTACAGGGGTACTGAAGCTTTCTTT.